Presented here are 10 T cell receptor beta chains from one specimen sequenced in a study of blood T cell repertoires in COVID-19. Profiling relied on immunoSEQ multiplex PCR, and the TCRdb table lists in-frame clones only, not all of them. The sample holds 140,000 or so clones, 75% to 85% seen once. Sequencing input: peripheral blood. The receptors shown here come from a man aged 50-60 years with acute or convalescent COVID-19.

The genes are TRBV7-3 and TRBJ1-2; 8 nucleotides agree with TRBD1. CDR3 length equals 15 residues. CDR1 is SGHTA and CDR2 is FQGTGA in the germline V gene. The trim removed 1 base at V and 8 bases at J, leaving 9 bases unmatched. The CDR3 here is CASSLKHQGAGGYTF. CDR3 nucleotides: TGTGCCAGCAGCTTAAAACACCAGGGGGCTGGAGGCTACACCTTC.

This clone was observed a few times. This chain uses TRBV19 with TRBJ1-5; 7 bases line up with TRBD1. V was clipped by 5 bases and J by 3 bases; unmatched bases: 10. The CDR3 has 16 residues. Germline assignment: CDR1 LNHDA and CDR2 SQIVND (reference sequence). CDR3 protein: CASSSPSTGLNQPQHF. The CDR3 DNA reads as TGTGCCAGTAGTTCCCCCTCGACAGGGCTCAATCAGCCCCAGCATTTT.

The count of this clone is one. The chain has TRBV7-8 and TRBJ2-7, with 8 bases fitting TRBD1. Germline CDR1 SGHVS, CDR2 FQNEAQ. This CDR3 region has 12 residues. The V segment lost 6 bases and the J segment 4 bases; nucleotides outside the gene matches: 2. The CDR3 is CASRQGAYEQYF. Written as DNA, the CDR3 is TGTGCCAGCAGGCAGGGGGCATACGAGCAGTACTTC.

This sequence joins TRBV15 and TRBJ2-7; 7 bases align to TRBD2. Losses at the gene ends were 0 bases for V and 4 bases for J; bases not matched to a gene: 6. This CDR3 is built from 15 residues. The germline gives CDR1 LNHNV, CDR2 YYDKDF (reference sequence). This chain's CDR3 is CATSREGGTVYEQYF. The CDR3 DNA reads as TGTGCCACCAGCAGAGAGGGGGGGACGGTTTACGAGCAGTACTTC. Using reference TRBV15 and TRBJ2-7 for the parts outside the CDR3, the full variable domain is DAMVIQNPRYQVTQFGKPVTLSCSQTLNHNVMYWYQQKSSQAPKLLFHYYDKDFNNEADTPDNFQSRRPNTSFCFLDIRSPGLGDTAMYLCATSREGGTVYEQYFGPGTRLTVT.

The V gene is TRBV6-5, the J gene TRBJ1-1, with D perhaps TRBD1 (5 bases). With 0 bases removed from V and 2 bases from J, the gap between germline ends came to 10 bases. Germline CDR1 is MNHEY and CDR2 is SVGAGI. The CDR3 is 15 residues long. The CDR3 reads CASSYSRQGNTEAFF. For the CDR3, the DNA is TGTGCCAGCAGTTACTCGAGGCAGGGCAACACTGAAGCTTTCTTT.

This clone is a singleton in its sample. The CDR3 coding sequence is TGTGCCAGCAGGGGTGGTCGGGGGTACACTGAAGCTTTCTTT. Protein sequence: CASRGGRGYTEAFF. The chain employs TRBV5-6 and TRBJ1-1; tentative D call: TRBD1 (5 bases). The CDR3 sequence is 14 residues long. Trimming left V 5 bases short and J 3 bases short, with 14 bases between. The germline gives CDR1 SGHDT, CDR2 YYEEEE.

The J gene is TRBJ1-2, the V gene TRBV30; TRBD1 might be the D (5 bases). The V end lost 3 bases, the J end lost 5 bases, and 13 bases lay between the germline ends. The CDR3 covers 13 residues. From germline, CDR1 is GTSNPN and CDR2 SVGIG (reference sequence). The CDR3 sequence is CAWSGHQLYGYTF. The CDR3 DNA reads TGTGCCTGGAGCGGACATCAGCTGTATGGCTACACCTTC.

The CDR3 sequence: CASSLELDNYNEQFF. CDR3 in DNA: TGTGCCAGCAGCTTAGAACTAGATAACTACAATGAGCAGTTCTTC. This sequence joins TRBV11-2 and TRBJ2-1; a weak D match, TRBD2 (5 bases). V was pared by 0 bases and J by 3 bases, with 9 bases between. Germline V lookup: CDR1 SGHAT, CDR2 FQNNGV. The CDR3 totals 15 residues.

The chain employs TRBV30 and TRBJ1-4, with D unresolved. V was pared by 2 bases and J by 10 bases, with 11 bases between. CDR1 is GTSNPN and CDR2 is SVGIG in the germline V gene (reference sequence). This CDR3 spans 12 amino acids. The CDR3 DNA is TGTGCCTGGAGTCCTCAAAGTAGAAAACTGTTTTTT. Amino acid sequence: CAWSPQSRKLFF. The whole variable domain, filled in from reference TRBV30 and TRBJ1-4, reads SQTIHQWPATLVQPVGSPLSLECTVEGTSNPNLYWYRQAAGRGLQLLFYSVGIGQISSEVPQNLSASRPQDRQFILSSKKLLLSDSGFYLCAWSPQSRKLFFGSGTQLSVL.

The CDR3 DNA follows: TGCGCCAGCAGCAGGGGTGGCAATCAGCCCCAGCATTTT. Encoded protein: CASSRGGNQPQHF. The chain joins TRBV4-1 to TRBJ1-5; possibly TRBD1 for D (5 bases). Germline V gives CDR1 MGHRA, CDR2 YSYEKL. CDR3 length: 13 amino acids. V gave up 5 bases and J gave up 2 bases, with 7 bases separating them.